This TCR beta chain was sequenced in a study of OX40 agonist ivuxolimab in advanced cancers. Study summary: Cohort: 82.7% men, mean age 60, aged about 23 to 79.

Cycle 7 day 1, cycle 4 day 1, and baseline were the timepoints at which blood was sampled. CDR1 is SGHNT and CDR2 is YYREEE in the germline V gene (reference sequence). CDR3 length equals 11 residues. The assay was immunoSEQ multiplex PCR, and TCRdb's table has in-frame clones only and misses some. The sample contains about 37,000 clones, over 80% of which appear only once. Sequencing was performed on CD4+ or CD8+ T cells sorted from blood, taken in a trial of the OX40 agonist ivuxolimab. The clonotype was recovered from an adult with an advanced solid tumor such as melanoma, head and neck, liver or kidney cancer. The chain uses TRBV5-4 and TRBJ2-5; D is uncertain. Judging by the DNA end, TRBJ2-7 fits better; the J call may be wrong. CDR3 sequence: CASSFVHEQYF. The CDR3 nucleotides read TGTGCCAGCAGCTTCGTCCACGAGCAGTACTTC.